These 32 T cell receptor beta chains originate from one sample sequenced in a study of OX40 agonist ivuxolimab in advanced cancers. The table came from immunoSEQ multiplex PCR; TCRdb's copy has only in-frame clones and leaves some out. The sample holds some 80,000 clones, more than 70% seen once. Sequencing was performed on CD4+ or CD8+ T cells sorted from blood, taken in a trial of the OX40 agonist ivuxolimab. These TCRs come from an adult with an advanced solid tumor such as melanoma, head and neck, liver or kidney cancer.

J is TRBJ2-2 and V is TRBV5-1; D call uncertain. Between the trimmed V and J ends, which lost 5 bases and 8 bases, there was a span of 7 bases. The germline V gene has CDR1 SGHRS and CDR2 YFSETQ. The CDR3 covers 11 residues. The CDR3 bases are TGCGCCAGCAGAAATGAGGGGGAGCTGTTTTTT. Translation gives CASRNEGELFF.

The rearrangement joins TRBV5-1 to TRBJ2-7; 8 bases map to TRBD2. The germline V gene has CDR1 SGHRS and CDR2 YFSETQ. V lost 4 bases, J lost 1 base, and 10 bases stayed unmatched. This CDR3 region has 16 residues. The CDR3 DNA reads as TGCGCCAGCAGCCCCCGGGGGGGAAAGAGATCCTACGAGCAGTACTTC. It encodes CASSPRGGKRSYEQYF.

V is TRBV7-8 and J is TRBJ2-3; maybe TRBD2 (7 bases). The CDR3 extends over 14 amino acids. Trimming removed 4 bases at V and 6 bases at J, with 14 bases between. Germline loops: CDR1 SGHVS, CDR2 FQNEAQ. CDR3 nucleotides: TGTGCCAGCAGCTCTGGGGGGGCTGGGGATACGCAGTATTTT. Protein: CASSSGGAGDTQYF.

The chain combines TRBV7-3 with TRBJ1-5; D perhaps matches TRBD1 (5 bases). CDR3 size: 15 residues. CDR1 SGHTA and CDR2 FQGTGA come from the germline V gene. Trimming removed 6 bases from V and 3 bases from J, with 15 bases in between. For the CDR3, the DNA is TGTGCCAGCAGTCTAGCAGGGCTCAACAATCAGCCCCAGCATTTT. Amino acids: CASSLAGLNNQPQHF. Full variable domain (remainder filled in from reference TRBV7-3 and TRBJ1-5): GAGVSQTPSNKVTEKGKYVELRCDPISGHTALYWYRQSLGQGPEFLIYFQGTGAADDSGLPNDRFFAVRPEGSVSTLKIQRTERGDSAVYLCASSLAGLNNQPQHFGDGTRLSIL.

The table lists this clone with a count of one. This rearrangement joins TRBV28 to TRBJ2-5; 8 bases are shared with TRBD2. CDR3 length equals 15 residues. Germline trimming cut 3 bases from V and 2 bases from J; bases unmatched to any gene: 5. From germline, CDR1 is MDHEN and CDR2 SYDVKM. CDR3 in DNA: TGTGCCAGCAGTTTGGCGGGGGGATATCAAGAGACCCAGTACTTC. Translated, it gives CASSLAGGYQETQYF.

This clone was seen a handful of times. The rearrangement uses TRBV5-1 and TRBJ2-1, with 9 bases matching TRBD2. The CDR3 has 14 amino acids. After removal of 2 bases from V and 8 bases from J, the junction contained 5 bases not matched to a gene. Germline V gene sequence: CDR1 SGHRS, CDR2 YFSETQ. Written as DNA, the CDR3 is TGCGCCAGCAGCTTAGCGGGAGGAATCGATGAGCAGTTCTTC. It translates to CASSLAGGIDEQFF.

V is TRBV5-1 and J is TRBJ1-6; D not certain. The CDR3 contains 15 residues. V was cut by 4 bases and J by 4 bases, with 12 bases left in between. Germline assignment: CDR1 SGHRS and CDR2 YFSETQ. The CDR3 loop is CASSTEPAYNSPLHF. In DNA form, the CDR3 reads TGCGCCAGCAGCACCGAACCCGCTTATAATTCACCCCTCCACTTT.

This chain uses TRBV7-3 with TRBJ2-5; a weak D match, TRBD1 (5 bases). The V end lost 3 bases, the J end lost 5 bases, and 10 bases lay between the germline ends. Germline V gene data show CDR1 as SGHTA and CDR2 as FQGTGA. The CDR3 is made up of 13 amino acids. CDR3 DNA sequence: TGTGCCAGCAGCTTGGGGCCGAGGGAGACCCAGTACTTC. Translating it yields CASSLGPRETQYF.

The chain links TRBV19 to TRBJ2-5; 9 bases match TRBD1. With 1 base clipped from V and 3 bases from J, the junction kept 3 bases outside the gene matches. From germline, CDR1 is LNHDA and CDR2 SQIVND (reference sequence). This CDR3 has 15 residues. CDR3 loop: CASSIAGTGKETQYF. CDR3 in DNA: TGTGCCAGTAGTATAGCCGGGACAGGGAAAGAGACCCAGTACTTC.

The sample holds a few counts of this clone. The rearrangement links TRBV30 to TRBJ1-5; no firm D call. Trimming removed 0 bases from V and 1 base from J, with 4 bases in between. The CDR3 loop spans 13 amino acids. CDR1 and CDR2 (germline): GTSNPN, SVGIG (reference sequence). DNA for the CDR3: TGTGCCTGGAGTGTTGGGAGCAATCAGCCCCAGCATTTT. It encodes CAWSVGSNQPQHF.

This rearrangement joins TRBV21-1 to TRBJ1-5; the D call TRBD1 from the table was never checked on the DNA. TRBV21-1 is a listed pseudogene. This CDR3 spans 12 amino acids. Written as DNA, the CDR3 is TGTGCCAGCAGCCCTACAGGGAAAGGCCAGCATTTT. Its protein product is CASSPTGKGQHF.

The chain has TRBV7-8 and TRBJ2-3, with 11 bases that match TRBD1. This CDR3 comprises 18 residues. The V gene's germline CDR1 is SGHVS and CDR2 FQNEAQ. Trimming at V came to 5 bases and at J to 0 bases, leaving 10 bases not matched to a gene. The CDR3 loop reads CASSPDRGLLTSTDTQYF. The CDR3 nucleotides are TGTGCCAGCAGCCCGGACAGGGGGCTCTTGACTAGCACAGATACGCAGTATTTT. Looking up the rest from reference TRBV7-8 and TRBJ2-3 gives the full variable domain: GAGVSQSPRYKVAKRGQDVALRCDPISGHVSLFWYQQALGQGPEFLTYFQNEAQLDKSGLPSDRFFAERPEGSVSTLKIQRTQQEDSAVYLCASSPDRGLLTSTDTQYFGPGTRLTVL.

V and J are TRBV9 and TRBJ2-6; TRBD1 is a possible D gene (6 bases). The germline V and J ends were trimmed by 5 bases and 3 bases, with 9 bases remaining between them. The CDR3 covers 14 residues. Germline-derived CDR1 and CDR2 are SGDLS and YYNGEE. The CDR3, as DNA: TGTGCCAGCAGTAAGGGGGTTGGGGCCAACGTCCTGACTTTC. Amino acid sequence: CASSKGVGANVLTF.

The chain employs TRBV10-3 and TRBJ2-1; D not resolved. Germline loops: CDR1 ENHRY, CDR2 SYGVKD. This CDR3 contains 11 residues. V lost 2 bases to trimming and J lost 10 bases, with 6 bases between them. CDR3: CAISEREEQFF. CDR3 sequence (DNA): TGTGCCATCAGTGAGAGGGAAGAGCAGTTCTTC.

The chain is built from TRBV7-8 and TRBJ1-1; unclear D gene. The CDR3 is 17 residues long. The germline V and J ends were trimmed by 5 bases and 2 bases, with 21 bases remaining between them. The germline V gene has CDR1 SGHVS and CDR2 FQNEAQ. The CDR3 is CASSHATAWGGNTEAFF. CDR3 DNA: TGTGCCAGCAGCCATGCAACTGCCTGGGGAGGCAACACTGAAGCTTTCTTT.

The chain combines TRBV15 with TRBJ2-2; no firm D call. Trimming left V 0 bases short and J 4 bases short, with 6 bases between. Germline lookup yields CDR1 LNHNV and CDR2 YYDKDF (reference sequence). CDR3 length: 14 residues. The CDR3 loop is CATSRDQFTGELFF. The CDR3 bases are TGTGCCACCAGCAGAGATCAGTTCACCGGGGAGCTGTTTTTT.

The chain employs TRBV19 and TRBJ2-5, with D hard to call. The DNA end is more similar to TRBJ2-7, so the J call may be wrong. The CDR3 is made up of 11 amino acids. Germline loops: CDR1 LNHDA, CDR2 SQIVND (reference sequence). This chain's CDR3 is CASSRGGEQYF. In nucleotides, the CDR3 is TGTGCCAGTAGTAGGGGTGGCGAGCAGTACTTC.

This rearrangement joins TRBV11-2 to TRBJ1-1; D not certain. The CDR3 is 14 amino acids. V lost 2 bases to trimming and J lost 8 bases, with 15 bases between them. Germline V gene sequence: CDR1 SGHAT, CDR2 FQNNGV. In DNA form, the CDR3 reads TGTGCCAGCAGCTTAATTGCGAGGGTTGGGGAAGCTTTCTTT. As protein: CASSLIARVGEAFF.

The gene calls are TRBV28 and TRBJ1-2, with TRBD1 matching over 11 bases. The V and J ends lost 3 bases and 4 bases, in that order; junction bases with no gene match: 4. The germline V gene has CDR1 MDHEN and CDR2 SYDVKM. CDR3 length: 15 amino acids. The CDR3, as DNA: TGTGCCAGCAGTTTCGGACAGGGGGCGGTCTATGGCTACACCTTC. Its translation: CASSFGQGAVYGYTF.

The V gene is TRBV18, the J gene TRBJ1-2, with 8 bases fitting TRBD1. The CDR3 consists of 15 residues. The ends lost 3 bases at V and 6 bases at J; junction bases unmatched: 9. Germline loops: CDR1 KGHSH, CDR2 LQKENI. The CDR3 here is CASSPASRGLNGYTF. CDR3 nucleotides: TGTGCCAGCTCACCGGCCTCCAGGGGGCTAAATGGCTACACCTTC.

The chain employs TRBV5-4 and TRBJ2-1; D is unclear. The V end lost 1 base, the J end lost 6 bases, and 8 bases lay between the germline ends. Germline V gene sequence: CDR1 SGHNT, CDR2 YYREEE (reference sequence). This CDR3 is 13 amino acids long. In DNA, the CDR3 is TGTGCCAGCAGCTTGAGTCGCGGCAATGAGCAGTTCTTC. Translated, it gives CASSLSRGNEQFF.

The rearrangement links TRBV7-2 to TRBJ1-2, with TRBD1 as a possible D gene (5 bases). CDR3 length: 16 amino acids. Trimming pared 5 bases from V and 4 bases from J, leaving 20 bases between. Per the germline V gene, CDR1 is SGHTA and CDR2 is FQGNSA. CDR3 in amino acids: CASSPEGSSLRYGYTF. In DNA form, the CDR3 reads TGTGCCAGCAGCCCAGAGGGGTCTTCCCTCCGCTATGGCTACACCTTC. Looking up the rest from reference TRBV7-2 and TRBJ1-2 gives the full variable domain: GAGVSQSPSNKVTEKGKDVELRCDPISGHTALYWYRQSLGQGLEFLIYFQGNSAPDKSGLPSDRFSAERTGGSVSTLTIQRTQQEDSAVYLCASSPEGSSLRYGYTFGSGTRLTVV.

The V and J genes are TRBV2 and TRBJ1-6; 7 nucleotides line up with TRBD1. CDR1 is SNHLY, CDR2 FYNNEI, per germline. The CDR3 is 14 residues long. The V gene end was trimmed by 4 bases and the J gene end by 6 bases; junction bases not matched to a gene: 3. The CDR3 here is CASSATGPNSPLHF. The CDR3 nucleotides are TGTGCCAGCAGTGCGACAGGGCCTAATTCACCCCTCCACTTT.

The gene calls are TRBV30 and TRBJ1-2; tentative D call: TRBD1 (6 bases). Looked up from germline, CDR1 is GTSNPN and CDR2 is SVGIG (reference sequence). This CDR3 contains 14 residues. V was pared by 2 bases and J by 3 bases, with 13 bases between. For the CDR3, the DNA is TGTGCCTGGAGTCGAACAGGGTATTACTATGGCTACACCTTC. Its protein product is CAWSRTGYYYGYTF. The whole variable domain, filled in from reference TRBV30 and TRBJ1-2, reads SQTIHQWPATLVQPVGSPLSLECTVEGTSNPNLYWYRQAAGRGLQLLFYSVGIGQISSEVPQNLSASRPQDRQFILSSKKLLLSDSGFYLCAWSRTGYYYGYTFGSGTRLTVV.

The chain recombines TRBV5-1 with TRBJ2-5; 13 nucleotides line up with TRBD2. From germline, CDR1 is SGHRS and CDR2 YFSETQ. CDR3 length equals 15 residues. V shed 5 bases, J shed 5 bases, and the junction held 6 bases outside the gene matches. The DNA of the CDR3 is TGCGCCAGCAGGGCGACTAGCGGGGGGTTGGAGACCCAGTACTTC. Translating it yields CASRATSGGLETQYF.

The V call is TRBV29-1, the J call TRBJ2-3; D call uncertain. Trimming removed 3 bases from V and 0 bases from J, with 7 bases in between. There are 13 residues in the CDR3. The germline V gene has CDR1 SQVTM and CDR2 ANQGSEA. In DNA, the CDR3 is TGCAGCGTTGACCACCCAAGCACAGATACGCAGTATTTT. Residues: CSVDHPSTDTQYF.

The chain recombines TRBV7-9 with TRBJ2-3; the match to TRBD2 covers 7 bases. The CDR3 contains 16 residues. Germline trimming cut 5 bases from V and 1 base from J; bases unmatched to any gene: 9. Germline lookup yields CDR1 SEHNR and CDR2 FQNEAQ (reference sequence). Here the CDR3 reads CASSRSQGGRTDTQYF. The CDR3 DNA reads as TGTGCCAGCAGCCGTTCCCAGGGAGGGCGCACAGATACGCAGTATTTT.

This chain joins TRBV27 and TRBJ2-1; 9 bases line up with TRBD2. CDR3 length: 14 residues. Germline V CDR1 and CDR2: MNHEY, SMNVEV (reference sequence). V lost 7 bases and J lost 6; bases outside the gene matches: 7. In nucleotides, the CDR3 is TGTGCCAGCAAACCGGGACTAGCCGGCAATGAGCAGTTCTTC. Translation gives CASKPGLAGNEQFF.

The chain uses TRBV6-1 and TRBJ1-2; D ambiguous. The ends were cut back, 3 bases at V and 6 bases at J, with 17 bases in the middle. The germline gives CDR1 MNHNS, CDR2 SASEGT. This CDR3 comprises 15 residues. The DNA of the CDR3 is TGTGCCAGCAGTGATAGGTCATCCGGGCTGGATGGCTACACCTTC. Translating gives CASSDRSSGLDGYTF.

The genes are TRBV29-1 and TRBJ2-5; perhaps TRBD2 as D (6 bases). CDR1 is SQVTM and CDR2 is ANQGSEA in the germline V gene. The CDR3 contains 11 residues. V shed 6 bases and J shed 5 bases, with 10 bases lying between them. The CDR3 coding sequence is TGCAGCGTCGGGGGTTGGGAGACCCAGTACTTC. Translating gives CSVGGWETQYF.

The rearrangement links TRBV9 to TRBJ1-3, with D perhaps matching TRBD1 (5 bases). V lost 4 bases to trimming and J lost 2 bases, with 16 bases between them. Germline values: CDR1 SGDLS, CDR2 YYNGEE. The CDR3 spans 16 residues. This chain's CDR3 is CASSPQGRVTGNTIYF. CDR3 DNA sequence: TGTGCCAGCAGCCCCCAGGGACGGGTGACTGGAAACACCATATATTTT.

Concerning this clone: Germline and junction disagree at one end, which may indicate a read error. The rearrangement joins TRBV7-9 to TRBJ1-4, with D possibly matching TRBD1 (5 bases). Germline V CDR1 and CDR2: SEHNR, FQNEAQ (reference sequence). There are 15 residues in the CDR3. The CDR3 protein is CASSLARGLNEKLFF. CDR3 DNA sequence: TGTGCCAGCAGCCTAGCTCGGGGCCTTAATGAAAAACTGTTTTTT.